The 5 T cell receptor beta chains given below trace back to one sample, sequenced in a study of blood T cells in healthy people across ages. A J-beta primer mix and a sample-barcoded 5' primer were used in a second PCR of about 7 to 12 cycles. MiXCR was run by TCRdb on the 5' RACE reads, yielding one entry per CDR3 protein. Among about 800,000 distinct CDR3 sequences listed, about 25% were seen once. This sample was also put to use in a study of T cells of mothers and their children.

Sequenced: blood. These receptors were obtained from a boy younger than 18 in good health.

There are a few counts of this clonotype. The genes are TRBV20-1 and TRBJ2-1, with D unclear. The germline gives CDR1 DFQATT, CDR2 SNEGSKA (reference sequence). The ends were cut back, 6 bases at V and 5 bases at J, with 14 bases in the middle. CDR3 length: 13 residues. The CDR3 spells CSAPPGQNNEQFF. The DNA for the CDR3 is TGCAGTGCCCCCCCCGGGCAGAACAATGAGCAGTTCTTC.

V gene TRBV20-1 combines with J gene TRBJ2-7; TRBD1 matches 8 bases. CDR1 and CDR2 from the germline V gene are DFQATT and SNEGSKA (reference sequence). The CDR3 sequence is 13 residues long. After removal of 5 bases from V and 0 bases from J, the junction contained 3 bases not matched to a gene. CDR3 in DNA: TGCAGTGCTGACAGGGGCTTCTCCTACGAGCAGTACTTC. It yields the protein CSADRGFSYEQYF.

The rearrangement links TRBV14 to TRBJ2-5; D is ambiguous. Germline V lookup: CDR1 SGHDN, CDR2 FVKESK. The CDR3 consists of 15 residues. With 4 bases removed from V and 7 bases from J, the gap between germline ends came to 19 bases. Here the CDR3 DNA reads TGTGCCAGCAGCCCTCATGGAGAGACATGGGGGACCCAGTACTTC. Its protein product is CASSPHGETWGTQYF.

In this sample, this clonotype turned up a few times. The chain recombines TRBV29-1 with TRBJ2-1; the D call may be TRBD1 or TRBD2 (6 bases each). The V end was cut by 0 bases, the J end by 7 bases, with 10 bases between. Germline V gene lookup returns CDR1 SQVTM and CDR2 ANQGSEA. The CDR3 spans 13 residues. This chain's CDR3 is CSVEDRGGNEQFF. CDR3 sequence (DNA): TGCAGCGTTGAAGATCGAGGGGGGAATGAGCAGTTCTTC.

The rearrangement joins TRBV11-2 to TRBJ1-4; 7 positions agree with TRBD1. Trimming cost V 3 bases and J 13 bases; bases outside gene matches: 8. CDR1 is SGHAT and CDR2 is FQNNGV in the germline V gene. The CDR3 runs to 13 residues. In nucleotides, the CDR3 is TGTGCCAGCAGCTTCTCGACAGGGAAGGGACTGTTTTTT. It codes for CASSFSTGKGLFF.